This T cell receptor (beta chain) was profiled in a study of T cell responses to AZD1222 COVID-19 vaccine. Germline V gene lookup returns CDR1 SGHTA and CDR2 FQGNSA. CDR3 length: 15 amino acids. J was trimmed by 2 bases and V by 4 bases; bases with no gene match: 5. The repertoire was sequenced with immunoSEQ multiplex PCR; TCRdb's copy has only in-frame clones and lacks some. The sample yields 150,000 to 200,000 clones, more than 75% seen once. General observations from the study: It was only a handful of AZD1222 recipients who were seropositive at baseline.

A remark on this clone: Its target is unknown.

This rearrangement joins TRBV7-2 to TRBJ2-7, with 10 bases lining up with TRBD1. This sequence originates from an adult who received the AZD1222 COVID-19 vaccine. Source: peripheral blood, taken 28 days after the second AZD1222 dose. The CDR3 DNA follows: TGTGCCAGCAGCTCAAGGGACAGGGGCCCCTACGAGCAGTACTTC. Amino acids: CASSSRDRGPYEQYF.